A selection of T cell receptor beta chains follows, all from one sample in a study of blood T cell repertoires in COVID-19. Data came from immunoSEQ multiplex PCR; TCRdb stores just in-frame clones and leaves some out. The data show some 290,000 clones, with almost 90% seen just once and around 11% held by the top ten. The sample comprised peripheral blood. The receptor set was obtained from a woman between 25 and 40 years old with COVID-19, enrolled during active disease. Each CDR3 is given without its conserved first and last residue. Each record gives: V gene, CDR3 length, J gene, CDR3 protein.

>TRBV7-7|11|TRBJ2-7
ASSLSYGYEQY
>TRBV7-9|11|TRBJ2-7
ASSSDQGWEQY
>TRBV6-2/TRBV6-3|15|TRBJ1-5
ASSYPRTALSNQPQH
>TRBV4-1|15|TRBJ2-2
ASSQDPSSADTGELF
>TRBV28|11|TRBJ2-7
ASESPGGREQY
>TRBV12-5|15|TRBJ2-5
ASASDPLDPTGETQY
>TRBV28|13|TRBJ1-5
ASSSPDRAGQPQH
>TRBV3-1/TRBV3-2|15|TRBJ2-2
ASSQAGTGGNTGELF
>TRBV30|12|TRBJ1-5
AWRDRGAHQPQH
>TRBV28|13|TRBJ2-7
ASSSLLAGYQEQY
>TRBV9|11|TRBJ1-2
ASSPDERYGYT
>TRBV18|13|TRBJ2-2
ASSTDRGVTGELF
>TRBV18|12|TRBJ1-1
ASSPPGQNPEAF
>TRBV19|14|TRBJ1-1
ASSIAGGQGPTEAF
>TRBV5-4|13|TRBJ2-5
ASSLGLAGGETQY
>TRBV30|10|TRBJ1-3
AWKKQGNTIY
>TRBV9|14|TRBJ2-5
ASSSTGQRQLETQY
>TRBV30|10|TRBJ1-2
AWKKGNYGYT
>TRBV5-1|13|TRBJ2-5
ASSSTPGGAETQY
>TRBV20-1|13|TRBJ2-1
SASSGGSVDQEQF
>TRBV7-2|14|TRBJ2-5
ASSLKAGGLQETQY
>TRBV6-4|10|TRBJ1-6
ASTRVRSPLH
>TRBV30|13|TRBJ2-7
AWSVVDRESYEQY
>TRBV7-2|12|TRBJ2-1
ASTPGLAHNEQF
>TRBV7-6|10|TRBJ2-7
ASSSRSYEQY
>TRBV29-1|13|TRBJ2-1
SVVLAGGPENEQF
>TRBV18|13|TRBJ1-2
ASSEGQGMSYGYT
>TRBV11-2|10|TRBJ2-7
ASSQTGFEQY
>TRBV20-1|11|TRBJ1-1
SASSPVSTEAF
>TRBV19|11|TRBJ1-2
ASSPWTGDGYT
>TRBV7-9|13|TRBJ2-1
ASSSKGSSYNEQF